Below are 15 T cell receptor beta chains sequenced from a single sample in a study of blood T cell repertoires in COVID-19. Profiled with immunoSEQ multiplex PCR; TCRdb holds only in-frame clones, not every one. The data hold roughly 230,000 clones, with around 83% observed a single time. The sequenced material came from peripheral blood. Source of these receptors: a man aged 35 to 55 with active or convalescent COVID-19.

The gene calls are TRBV5-4 and TRBJ2-5, with 8 bases matching TRBD2. The length of the CDR3 is 14 residues. Trimming took 1 base from V and 4 from J; bases not matched to a gene: 3. CDR1 is SGHNT and CDR2 is YYREEE in the germline V gene (reference sequence). As DNA, the CDR3 is TGTGCCAGCAGCTTGAGACTAGCGAGAGAGACCCAGTACTTC. The encoded protein is CASSLRLARETQYF.

The rearrangement joins TRBV11-2 to TRBJ2-3; TRBD2 matches 7 bases. Trimming at V came to 7 bases and at J to 2 bases, leaving 12 bases not matched to a gene. Germline CDR1 SGHAT, CDR2 FQNNGV. CDR3 size: 16 residues. The CDR3 DNA is TGTGCCAGCAACCCCCTAGGGAGGGAGATCACAGATACGCAGTATTTT. Translation gives CASNPLGREITDTQYF.

The chain links TRBV24-1 to TRBJ1-5, with a weak D call TRBD1 (6 bases). V gave up 9 bases and J gave up 5 bases, with 13 bases separating them. This CDR3 has 13 amino acids. Germline assignment: CDR1 KGHDR and CDR2 SFDVKD. The CDR3 sequence is CATGQDRDQPQHF. DNA of the CDR3: TGTGCCACCGGTCAGGACAGAGATCAGCCCCAGCATTTT.

The DNA for the CDR3 is TGCGCCAGCAAAACGGACAATGAGCAGTTCTTC. Protein sequence: CASKTDNEQFF. This chain links TRBV5-1 with TRBJ2-1; no definite D call. Trimming shortened V by 6 bases and J by 5 bases, and 6 bases separated the two germline ends. Looked up from germline, CDR1 is SGHRS and CDR2 is YFSETQ. CDR3 size: 11 residues.

J is TRBJ1-1 and V is TRBV7-9; possible D gene TRBD1, 6 bases. The CDR3 spans 17 residues. Germline assignment: CDR1 SEHNR and CDR2 FQNEAQ (reference sequence). V lost 3 bases and J 2 bases, leaving 19 bases between the germline ends. As DNA, the CDR3 is TGTGCCAGCAGCTTCCTAAAGGACAGTTCGTTAAACACTGAAGCTTTCTTT. It translates to CASSFLKDSSLNTEAFF.

The chain carries TRBV19 and TRBJ2-5; possible D gene TRBD1, 6 bases. Trimming pared 5 bases from V and 4 bases from J, leaving 17 bases between. Germline V gene lookup returns CDR1 LNHDA and CDR2 SQIVND (reference sequence). CDR3 length: 15 amino acids. The CDR3 nucleotides are TGTGCCAGTAGTCCCCGACAGGCCGGGGCAGAGACCCAGTACTTC. It encodes CASSPRQAGAETQYF.

This chain uses TRBV7-9 with TRBJ1-4, with TRBD1 matching 9 bases. This CDR3 spans 14 amino acids. V lost 3 bases and J lost 8; bases outside the gene matches: 4. Germline assignment: CDR1 SEHNR and CDR2 FQNEAQ (reference sequence). The CDR3 loop reads CASSLRQGEEKLFF. DNA of the CDR3: TGTGCCAGCAGCTTGCGACAGGGGGAGGAAAAACTGTTTTTT.

CDR3 in amino acids: CASGLVQGSLSYEQYF. Written as DNA, the CDR3 is TGTGCTAGTGGTTTGGTACAGGGATCCCTCTCCTACGAGCAGTACTTC. This sequence joins TRBV12-5 and TRBJ2-7; a possible D gene is TRBD1 (6 bases). This CDR3 spans 16 amino acids. From germline, CDR1 is LGHNT and CDR2 FRNRAP. V lost 0 bases and J lost 0, with 12 bases in between.

The rearrangement links TRBV5-1 to TRBJ1-1; D remains ambiguous. Germline values: CDR1 SGHRS, CDR2 YFSETQ. The germline V and J ends were trimmed by 2 bases and 1 base, with 6 bases remaining between them. CDR3 length equals 13 residues. Here the CDR3 DNA reads TGCGCCAGCAGCTTCCAGGAGAACACTGAAGCTTTCTTT. Translated, it gives CASSFQENTEAFF.

The chain employs TRBV6-2 or TRBV6-3 and TRBJ1-2, with D hard to call. Germline V gene data show CDR1 as MNHEY and CDR2 as SVGEGT. The V gene lost 0 bases and the J gene lost 4 bases, with 9 bases spanning the gap. The CDR3 covers 14 residues. The CDR3 is CASSYSRGSYGYTF. Written as DNA, the CDR3 is TGTGCCAGCAGTTACTCACGGGGTAGCTATGGCTACACCTTC.

The chain has TRBV4-2 and TRBJ1-6; D gene ambiguous. Trimming left V 3 bases short and J 6 bases short, with 12 bases between. Germline V CDR1 and CDR2: LGHNA, YNFKEQ. The length of the CDR3 is 15 residues. This CDR3 is CASSQQRTGNSPLHF. The CDR3 nucleotides are TGTGCCAGCAGCCAGCAAAGGACTGGTAATTCACCCCTCCACTTT.

On this clone: Other DNA sequences in the sample encode the same CDR3. The rearrangement joins TRBV28 to TRBJ2-3; D unclear. From germline, CDR1 is MDHEN and CDR2 SYDVKM. The CDR3 is 11 residues long. V lost 3 bases and J 4 bases, leaving 2 bases between the germline ends. The CDR3 bases are TGTGCCAGCAGTTTCGCAGATACGCAGTATTTT. As protein: CASSFADTQYF.

Here the CDR3 reads CAWSFSGGDTQYF. Here the CDR3 DNA reads TGTGCCTGGAGTTTCTCGGGGGGAGATACGCAGTATTTT. The V gene is TRBV30, the J gene TRBJ2-3; 7 nucleotides agree with TRBD2. The V segment lost 2 bases and the J segment 5 bases; nucleotides outside the gene matches: 4. From germline, CDR1 is GTSNPN and CDR2 SVGIG (reference sequence). The CDR3 has 13 amino acids.

Details on this clone: Other DNA variants within this sample encode the same CDR3. This sequence joins TRBV6-5 and TRBJ1-1; 7 bases line up with TRBD1. Losses at the gene ends were 6 bases for V and 2 bases for J; bases not matched to a gene: 3. The CDR3 runs to 13 residues. From germline, CDR1 is MNHEY and CDR2 SVGAGI. CDR3 DNA sequence: TGTGCCAGCAGGCAGGGGGTTAACACTGAAGCTTTCTTT. It is translated as CASRQGVNTEAFF.

Turning to this clone: Being one base from a much bigger clone, this may be a read error. Distinct nucleotide sequences in the sample also encode this CDR3. The chain combines TRBV18 with TRBJ1-1, with D perhaps TRBD1 (5 bases). Trimming pared 3 bases from V and 1 base from J, leaving 6 bases between. The germline V gene encodes CDR1 KGHSH and CDR2 LQKENI. The CDR3 runs 13 residues. Here the CDR3 DNA reads TGTGCCAGCTCACCTCAGGGGAACACTGAAGCTTTCTTT. This sequence encodes CASSPQGNTEAFF. The full variable domain, its missing parts supplied by reference TRBV18 and TRBJ1-1, is NAGVMQNPRHLVRRRGQEARLRCSPMKGHSHVYWYRQLPEEGLKFMVYLQKENIIDESGMPKERFSAEFPKEGPSILRIQQVVRGDSAAYFCASSPQGNTEAFFGQGTRLTVV.